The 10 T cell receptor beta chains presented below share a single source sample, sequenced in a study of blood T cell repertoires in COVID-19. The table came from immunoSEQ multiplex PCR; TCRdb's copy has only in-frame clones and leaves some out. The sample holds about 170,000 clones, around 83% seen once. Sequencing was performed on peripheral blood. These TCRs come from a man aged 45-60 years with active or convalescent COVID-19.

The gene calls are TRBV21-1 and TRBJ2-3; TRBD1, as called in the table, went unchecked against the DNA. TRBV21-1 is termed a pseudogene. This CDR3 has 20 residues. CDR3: CASSKALGTGGGERTDTQYF. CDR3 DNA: TGTGCCAGCAGCAAAGCGCTTGGGACAGGCGGCGGGGAGCGCACAGATACGCAGTATTTT.

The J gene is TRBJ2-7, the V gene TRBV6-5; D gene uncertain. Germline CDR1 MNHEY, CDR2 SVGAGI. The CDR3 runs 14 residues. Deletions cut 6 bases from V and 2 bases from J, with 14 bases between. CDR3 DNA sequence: TGTGCCAGCAGGGCCCCGCACAGACCCTACGAGCAGTACTTC. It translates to CASRAPHRPYEQYF.

The DNA for the CDR3 is TGCGCCAGCAGCTTGATACCGAGCTCTGGAAACACCATATATTTT. Amino acid sequence: CASSLIPSSGNTIYF. This chain links TRBV5-1 with TRBJ1-3; D not resolved. This CDR3 has 15 residues. Germline assignment: CDR1 SGHRS and CDR2 YFSETQ. V dropped 1 base and J dropped 0 bases, with 8 bases sitting between them.

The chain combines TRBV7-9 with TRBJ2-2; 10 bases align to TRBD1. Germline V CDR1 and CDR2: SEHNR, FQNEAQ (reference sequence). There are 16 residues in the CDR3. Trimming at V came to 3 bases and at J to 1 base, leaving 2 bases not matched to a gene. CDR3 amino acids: CASSFRTGGNTGELFF. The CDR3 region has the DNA TGTGCCAGCAGCTTCCGGACAGGGGGGAACACCGGGGAGCTGTTTTTT.

The CDR3 DNA follows: TGCAGGCGGACAGCTCCCGAGCAGTACTTC. Amino acids: CRRTAPEQYF. J is TRBJ2-7 and V is TRBV20-1; D perhaps matches TRBD1 (6 bases). The CDR3 loop spans 10 amino acids. Germline loops: CDR1 DFQATT, CDR2 SNEGSKA (reference sequence).

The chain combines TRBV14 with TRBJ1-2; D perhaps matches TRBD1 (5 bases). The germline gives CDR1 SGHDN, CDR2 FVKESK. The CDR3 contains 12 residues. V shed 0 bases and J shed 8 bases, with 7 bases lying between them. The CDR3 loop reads CASSQDRVGYTF. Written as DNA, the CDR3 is TGTGCCAGCAGCCAAGACAGGGTCGGCTACACCTTC.

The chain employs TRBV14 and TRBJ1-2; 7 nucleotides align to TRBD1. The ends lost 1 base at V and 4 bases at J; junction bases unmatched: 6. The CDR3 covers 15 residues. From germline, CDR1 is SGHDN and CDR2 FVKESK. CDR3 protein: CASSQGGQISYGYTF. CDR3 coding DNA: TGTGCCAGCAGCCAAGGGGGACAGATATCCTATGGCTACACCTTC. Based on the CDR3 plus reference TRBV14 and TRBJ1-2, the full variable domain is EAGVTQFPSHSVIEKGQTVTLRCDPISGHDNLYWYRRVMGKEIKFLLHFVKESKQDESGMPNNRFLAERTGGTYSTLKVQPAELEDSGVYFCASSQGGQISYGYTFGSGTRLTVV.

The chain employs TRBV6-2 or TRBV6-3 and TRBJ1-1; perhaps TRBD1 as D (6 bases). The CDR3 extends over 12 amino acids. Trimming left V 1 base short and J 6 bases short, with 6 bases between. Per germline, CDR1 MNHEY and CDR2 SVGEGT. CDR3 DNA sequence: TGTGCCAGCAGTTACTGGGGGCCTGAAGCTTTCTTT. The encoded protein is CASSYWGPEAFF.

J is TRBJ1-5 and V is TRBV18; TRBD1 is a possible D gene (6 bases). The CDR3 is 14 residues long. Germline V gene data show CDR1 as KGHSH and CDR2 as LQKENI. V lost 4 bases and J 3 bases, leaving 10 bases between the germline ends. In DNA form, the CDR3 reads TGTGCCAGCTCACAGAACAGGGACAATCAGCCCCAGCATTTT. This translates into CASSQNRDNQPQHF.

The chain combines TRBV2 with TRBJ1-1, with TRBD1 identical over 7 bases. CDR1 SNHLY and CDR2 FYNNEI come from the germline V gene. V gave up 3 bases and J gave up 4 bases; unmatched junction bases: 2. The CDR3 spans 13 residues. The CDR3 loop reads CASSDRGVTEAFF. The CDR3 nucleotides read TGTGCCAGCAGTGACAGGGGGGTCACTGAAGCTTTCTTT.